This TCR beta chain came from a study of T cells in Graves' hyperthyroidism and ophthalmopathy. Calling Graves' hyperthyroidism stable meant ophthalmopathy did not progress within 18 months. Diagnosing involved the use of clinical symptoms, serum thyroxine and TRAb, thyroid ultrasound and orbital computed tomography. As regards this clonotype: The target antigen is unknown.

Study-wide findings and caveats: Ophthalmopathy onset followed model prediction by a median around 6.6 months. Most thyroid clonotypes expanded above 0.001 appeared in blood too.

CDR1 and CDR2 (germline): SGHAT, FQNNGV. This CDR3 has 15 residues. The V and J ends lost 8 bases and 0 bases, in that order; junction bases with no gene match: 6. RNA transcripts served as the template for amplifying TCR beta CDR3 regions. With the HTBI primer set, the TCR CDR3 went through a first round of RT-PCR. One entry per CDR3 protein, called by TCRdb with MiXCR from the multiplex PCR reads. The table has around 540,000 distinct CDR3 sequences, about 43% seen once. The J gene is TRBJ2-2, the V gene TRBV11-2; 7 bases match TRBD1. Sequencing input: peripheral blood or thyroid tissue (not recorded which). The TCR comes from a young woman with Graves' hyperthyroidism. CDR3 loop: CASSTGTANTGELFF. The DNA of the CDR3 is TGTGCCAGCTCAACCGGGACAGCGAACACCGGGGAGCTGTTTTTT.